This TCR beta chain was captured in a study of blood T cell repertoires in COVID-19. For the study at large: Both acute and convalescent COVID-19 samples were obtained from the United States, Italy and Spain. PBMCs, B-cell-depleted T cells, or T cells were the source of the cDNA or gDNA that made up the material.

Original processing notes: Amplified reference gene primers provided the basis for estimating nucleated cell counts. Using immunoSEQ multiplex PCR, the repertoire was profiled, and TCRdb retains in-frame clones only, with some absent. The D gene and trimming were derived from the DNA, and the V and J assignments and clone size from that table. The sample contains roughly 100,000 clones, approximately 86% of which appear only once. Germline V gives CDR1 SGHRS, CDR2 YFSETQ. The length of the CDR3 is 16 residues. The ends lost 0 bases at V and 8 bases at J; junction bases unmatched: 7. The sequenced material came from peripheral blood. The chain links TRBV5-1 to TRBJ1-4, with TRBD1 identical over 10 bases. The clonotype originates from a man between 45 and 60 years old with active or convalescent COVID-19. CDR3 sequence (DNA): TGCGCCAGCAGCTTGGTAGGGGGGACAGGGGACGAAAAACTGTTTTTT. Its protein product is CASSLVGGTGDEKLFF. Drawing the rest from reference TRBV5-1 and TRBJ1-4, the complete variable domain is KAGVTQTPRYLIKTRGQQVTLSCSPISGHRSVSWYQQTPGQGLQFLFEYFSETQRNKGNFPGRFSGRQFSNSRSEMNVSTLELGDSALYLCASSLVGGTGDEKLFFGSGTQLSVL.